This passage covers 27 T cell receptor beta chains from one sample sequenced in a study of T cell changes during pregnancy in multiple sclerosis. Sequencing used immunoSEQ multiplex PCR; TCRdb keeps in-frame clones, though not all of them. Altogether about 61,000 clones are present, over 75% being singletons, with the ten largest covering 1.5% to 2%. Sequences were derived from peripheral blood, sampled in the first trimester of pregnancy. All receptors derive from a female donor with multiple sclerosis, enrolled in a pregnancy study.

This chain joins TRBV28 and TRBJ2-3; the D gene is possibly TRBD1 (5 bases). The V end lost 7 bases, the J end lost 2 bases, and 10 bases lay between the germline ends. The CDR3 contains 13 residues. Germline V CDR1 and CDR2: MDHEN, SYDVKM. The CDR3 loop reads CASKDRVTDTQYF. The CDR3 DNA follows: TGTGCCAGCAAAGACAGAGTCACAGATACGCAGTATTTT.

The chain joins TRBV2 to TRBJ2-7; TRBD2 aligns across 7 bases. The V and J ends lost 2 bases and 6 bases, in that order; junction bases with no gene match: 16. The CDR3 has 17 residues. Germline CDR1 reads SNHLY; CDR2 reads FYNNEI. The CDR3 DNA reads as TGTGCCAGCAGTGAACGGGGCGGGAGTATAAAGTCCCTCGAGCAGTACTTC. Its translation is CASSERGGSIKSLEQYF. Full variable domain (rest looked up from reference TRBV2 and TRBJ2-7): EPEVTQTPSHQVTQMGQEVILRCVPISNHLYFYWYRQILGQKVEFLVSFYNNEISEKSEIFDDQFSVERPDGSNFTLKIRSTKLEDSAMYFCASSERGGSIKSLEQYFGPGTRLTVT.

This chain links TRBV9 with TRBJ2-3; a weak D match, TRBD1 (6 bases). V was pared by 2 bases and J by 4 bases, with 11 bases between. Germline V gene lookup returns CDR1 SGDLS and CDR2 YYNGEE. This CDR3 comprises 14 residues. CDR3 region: CASSVGALSDTQYF. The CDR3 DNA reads TGTGCCAGCAGCGTGGGGGCTCTGTCAGATACGCAGTATTTT.

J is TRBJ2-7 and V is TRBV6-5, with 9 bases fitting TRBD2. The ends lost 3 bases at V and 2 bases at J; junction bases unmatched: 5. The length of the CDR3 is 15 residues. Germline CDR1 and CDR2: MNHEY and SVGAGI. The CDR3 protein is CASSYRASGTYEQYF. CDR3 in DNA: TGTGCCAGCAGTTATCGGGCTAGCGGGACCTACGAGCAGTACTTC.

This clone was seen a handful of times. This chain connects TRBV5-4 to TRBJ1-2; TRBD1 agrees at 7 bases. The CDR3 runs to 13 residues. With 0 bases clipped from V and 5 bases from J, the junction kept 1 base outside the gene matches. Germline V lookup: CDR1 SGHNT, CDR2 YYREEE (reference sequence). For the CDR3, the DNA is TGTGCCAGCAGCTTGGGGGGACAGTATGGCTACACCTTC. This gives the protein CASSLGGQYGYTF.

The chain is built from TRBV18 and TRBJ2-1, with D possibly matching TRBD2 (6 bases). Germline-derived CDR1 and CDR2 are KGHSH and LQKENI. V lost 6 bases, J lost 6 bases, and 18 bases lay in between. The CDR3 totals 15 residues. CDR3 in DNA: TGTGCCAGCTCGGGACTCTCGTCTCCCCTCAATGAGCAGTTCTTC. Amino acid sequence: CASSGLSSPLNEQFF.

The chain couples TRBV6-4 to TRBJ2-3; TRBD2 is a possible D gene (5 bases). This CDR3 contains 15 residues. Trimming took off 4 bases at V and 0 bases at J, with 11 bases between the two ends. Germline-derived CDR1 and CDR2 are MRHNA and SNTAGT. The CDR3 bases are TGTGCCAGCAGTGTTCAAGCGGCTAGCACAGATACGCAGTATTTT. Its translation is CASSVQAASTDTQYF.

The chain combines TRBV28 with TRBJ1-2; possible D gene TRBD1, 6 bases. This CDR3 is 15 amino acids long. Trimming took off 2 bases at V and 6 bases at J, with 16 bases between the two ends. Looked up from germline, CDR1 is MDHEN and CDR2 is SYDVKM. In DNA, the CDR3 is TGTGCCAGCAGTTTACCCACCCAGGGGTTAGATGGCTACACCTTC. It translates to CASSLPTQGLDGYTF.

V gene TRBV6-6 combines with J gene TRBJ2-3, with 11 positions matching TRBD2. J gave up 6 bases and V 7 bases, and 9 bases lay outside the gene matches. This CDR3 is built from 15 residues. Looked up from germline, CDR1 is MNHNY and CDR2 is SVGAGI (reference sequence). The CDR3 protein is CASIGSGRAWDTQYF. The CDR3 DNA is TGTGCCAGCATCGGTAGCGGGAGGGCTTGGGATACGCAGTATTTT.

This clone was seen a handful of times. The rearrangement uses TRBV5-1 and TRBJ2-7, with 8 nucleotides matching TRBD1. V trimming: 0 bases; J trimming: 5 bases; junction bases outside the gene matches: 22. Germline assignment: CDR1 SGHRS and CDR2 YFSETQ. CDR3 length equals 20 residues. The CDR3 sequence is CASSLGESPGQVPPVDEQYF. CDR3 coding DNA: TGCGCCAGCAGCTTGGGGGAGAGCCCGGGACAGGTCCCACCGGTCGACGAGCAGTACTTC.

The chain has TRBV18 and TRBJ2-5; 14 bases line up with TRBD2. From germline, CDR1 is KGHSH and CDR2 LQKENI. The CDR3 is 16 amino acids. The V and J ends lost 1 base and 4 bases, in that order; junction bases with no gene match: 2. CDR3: CASSPRLAGGLETQYF. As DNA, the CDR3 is TGTGCCAGCTCACCACGACTAGCGGGAGGGTTAGAGACCCAGTACTTC.

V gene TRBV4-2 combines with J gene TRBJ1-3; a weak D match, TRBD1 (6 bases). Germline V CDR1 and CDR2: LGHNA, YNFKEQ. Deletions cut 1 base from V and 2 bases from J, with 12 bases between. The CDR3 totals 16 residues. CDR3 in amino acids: CASSQGGTGTGNTIYF. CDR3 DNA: TGTGCCAGCAGCCAAGGGGGTACAGGGACTGGAAACACCATATATTTT.

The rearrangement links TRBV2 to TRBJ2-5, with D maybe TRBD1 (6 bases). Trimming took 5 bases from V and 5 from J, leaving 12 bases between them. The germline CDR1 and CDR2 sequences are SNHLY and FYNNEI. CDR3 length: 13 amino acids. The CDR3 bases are TGTGCCAGCAGTTACAGGGACGGTGAGACCCAGTACTTC. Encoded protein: CASSYRDGETQYF.

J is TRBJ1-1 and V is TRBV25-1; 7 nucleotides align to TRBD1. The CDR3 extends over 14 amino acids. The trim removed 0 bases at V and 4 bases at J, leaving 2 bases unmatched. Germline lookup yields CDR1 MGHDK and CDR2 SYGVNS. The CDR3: CASSEYSGGTEAFF. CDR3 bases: TGTGCCAGCAGTGAATACTCAGGGGGCACTGAAGCTTTCTTT.

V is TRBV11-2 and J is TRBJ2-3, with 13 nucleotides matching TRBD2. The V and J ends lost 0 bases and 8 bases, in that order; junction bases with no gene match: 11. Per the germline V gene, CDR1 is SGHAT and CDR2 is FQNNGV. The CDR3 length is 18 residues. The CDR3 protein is CASSLDLGLAGESTTQYF. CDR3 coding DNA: TGTGCCAGCAGCTTAGATCTTGGACTAGCGGGAGAATCTACTACGCAGTATTTT.

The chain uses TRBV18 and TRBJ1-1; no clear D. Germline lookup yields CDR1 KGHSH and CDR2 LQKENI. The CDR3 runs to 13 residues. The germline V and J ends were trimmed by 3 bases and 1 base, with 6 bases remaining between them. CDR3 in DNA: TGTGCCAGCTCACCGACGGGGAACACTGAAGCTTTCTTT. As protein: CASSPTGNTEAFF.

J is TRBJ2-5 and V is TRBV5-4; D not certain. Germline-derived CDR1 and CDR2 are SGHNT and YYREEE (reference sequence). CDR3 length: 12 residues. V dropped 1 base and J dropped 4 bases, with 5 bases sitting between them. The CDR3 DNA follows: TGTGCCAGCAGCTTGATATTAGAGACCCAGTACTTC. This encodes CASSLILETQYF. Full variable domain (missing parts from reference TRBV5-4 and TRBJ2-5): ETGVTQSPTHLIKTRGQQVTLRCSSQSGHNTVSWYQQALGQGPQFIFQYYREEENGRGNFPPRFSGLQFPNYSSELNVNALELDDSALYLCASSLILETQYFGPGTRLLVL.

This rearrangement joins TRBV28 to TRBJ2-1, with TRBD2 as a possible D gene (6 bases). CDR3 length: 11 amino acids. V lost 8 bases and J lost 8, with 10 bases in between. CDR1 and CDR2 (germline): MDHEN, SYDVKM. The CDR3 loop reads CASPKRDEQFF. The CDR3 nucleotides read TGTGCCAGCCCTAAGCGGGATGAGCAGTTCTTC. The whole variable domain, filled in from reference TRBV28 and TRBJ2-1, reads DVKVTQSSRYLVKRTGEKVFLECVQDMDHENMFWYRQDPGLGLRLIYFSYDVKMKEKGDIPEGYSVSREKKERFSLILESASTNQTSMYLCASPKRDEQFFGPGTRLTVL.

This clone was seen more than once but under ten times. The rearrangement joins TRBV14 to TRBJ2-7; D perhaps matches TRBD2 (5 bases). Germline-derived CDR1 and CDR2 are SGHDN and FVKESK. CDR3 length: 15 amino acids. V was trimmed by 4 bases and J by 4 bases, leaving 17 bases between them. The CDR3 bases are TGTGCCAGCAGCCTCATGACGGGGTTGGGTTACGAGCAGTACTTC. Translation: CASSLMTGLGYEQYF.

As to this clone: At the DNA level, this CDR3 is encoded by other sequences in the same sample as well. The CDR3 sequence is CASSPGGENTEAFF. The CDR3 bases are TGTGCCAGCAGCCCAGGGGGAGAGAACACTGAAGCTTTCTTT. The chain combines TRBV7-3 with TRBJ1-1, with 7 nucleotides matching TRBD1. From germline, CDR1 is SGHTA and CDR2 FQGTGA. CDR3 size: 14 residues. Trimming cost V 5 bases and J 1 base; bases outside gene matches: 4.

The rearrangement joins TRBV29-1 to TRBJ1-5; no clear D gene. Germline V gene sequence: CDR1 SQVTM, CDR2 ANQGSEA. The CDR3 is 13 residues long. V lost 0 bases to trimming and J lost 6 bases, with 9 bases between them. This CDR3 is CSVEDLPGQPQHF. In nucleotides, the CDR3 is TGCAGCGTTGAAGATCTTCCGGGTCAGCCCCAGCATTTT.

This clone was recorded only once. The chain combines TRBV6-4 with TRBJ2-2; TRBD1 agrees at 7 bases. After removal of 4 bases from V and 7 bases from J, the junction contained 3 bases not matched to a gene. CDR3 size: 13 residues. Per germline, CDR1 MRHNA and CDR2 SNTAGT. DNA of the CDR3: TGTGCCAGCAGTGTGCAGGGGGACGGGGAGCTGTTTTTT. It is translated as CASSVQGDGELFF.

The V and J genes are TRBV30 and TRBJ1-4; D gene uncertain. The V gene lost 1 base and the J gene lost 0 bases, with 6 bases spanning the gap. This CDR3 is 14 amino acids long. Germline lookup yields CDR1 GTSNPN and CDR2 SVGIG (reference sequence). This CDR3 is CAWSDSATNEKLFF. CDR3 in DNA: TGTGCCTGGAGTGACAGTGCAACTAATGAAAAACTGTTTTTT.

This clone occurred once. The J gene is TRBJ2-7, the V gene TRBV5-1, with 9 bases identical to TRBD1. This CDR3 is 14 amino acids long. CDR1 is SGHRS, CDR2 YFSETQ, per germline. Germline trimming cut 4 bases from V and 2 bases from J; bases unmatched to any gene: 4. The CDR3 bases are TGCGCCAGCAGCCCCGGGACAGGGACCTACGAGCAGTACTTC. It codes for CASSPGTGTYEQYF. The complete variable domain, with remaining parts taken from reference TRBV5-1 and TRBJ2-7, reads KAGVTQTPRYLIKTRGQQVTLSCSPISGHRSVSWYQQTPGQGLQFLFEYFSETQRNKGNFPGRFSGRQFSNSRSEMNVSTLELGDSALYLCASSPGTGTYEQYFGPGTRLTVT.

The CDR3 is CASSLSGWDTEAFF. The CDR3 bases are TGTGCCAGCAGCTTGTCAGGTTGGGACACTGAAGCTTTCTTT. The chain uses TRBV5-6 and TRBJ1-1; D unresolved. V was trimmed by 1 base and J by 3 bases, leaving 10 bases between them. The CDR3 extends over 14 amino acids. CDR1 and CDR2 (germline): SGHDT, YYEEEE.

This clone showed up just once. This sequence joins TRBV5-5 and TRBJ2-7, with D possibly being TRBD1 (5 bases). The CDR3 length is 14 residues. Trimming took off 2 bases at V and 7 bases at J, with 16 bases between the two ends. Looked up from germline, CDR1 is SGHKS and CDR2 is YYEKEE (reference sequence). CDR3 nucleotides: TGTGCCAGCAGCTTTGGGGCTGTTGTTGGGGAGCAGTACTTC. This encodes CASSFGAVVGEQYF.

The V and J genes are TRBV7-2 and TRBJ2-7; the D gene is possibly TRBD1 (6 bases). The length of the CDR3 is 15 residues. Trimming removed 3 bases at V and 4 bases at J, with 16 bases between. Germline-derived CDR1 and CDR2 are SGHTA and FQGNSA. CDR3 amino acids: CASSFRTAHRYEQYF. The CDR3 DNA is TGTGCCAGCAGCTTCAGGACAGCCCACCGATACGAGCAGTACTTC.